This TCR beta chain was recovered during a study of blood T cell repertoires in COVID-19. For the study at large: There were acute and convalescent COVID-19 samples, and they came from the United States, Italy and Spain. The analysed material was cDNA or gDNA that came from T cells, B-cell-depleted T cells, or PBMCs.

Per the germline V gene, CDR1 is GTSNPN and CDR2 is SVGIG (reference sequence). With V trimmed by 0 bases and J by 7 bases, 4 bases remained unmatched. This CDR3 region has 14 residues. The repertoire was sequenced with immunoSEQ multiplex PCR; TCRdb's copy has only in-frame clones and lacks some. Altogether about 58,000 clones are present, 89% being singletons, with the ten largest covering 14%. The sample consisted of peripheral blood. The TCR comes from an older woman with active COVID-19. V gene TRBV30 combines with J gene TRBJ1-1; 11 nucleotides align to TRBD1. CDR3 DNA: TGTGCCTGGAGTGTGGGACAGGGGGGGAGTGAAGCTTTCTTT. Protein product: CAWSVGQGGSEAFF.